This T cell receptor beta chain was sequenced during a study of blood T cells in healthy people across ages. Study-wide results and caveats: Nothing was known about donor CMV status, and this possibly confounded expanded clonotype changes. Observed TCR beta diversity per million T cells went down as age went up. This fall followed a roughly linear course with age.

Through a sample-barcoded 5' primer and a J-beta primer mix, a second PCR was run for 7 to 11 cycles. A template-switch adaptor with 12 random nucleotides tagged each cDNA molecule. TCRdb fed the 5' RACE reads into MiXCR, producing one record per CDR3 protein. The top ten hold approximately 25% of the sample, which has around 580,000 distinct CDR3 sequences, around half seen once. This clonotype appeared a few times. The antigen is unknown. This CDR3 has 15 amino acids. The V gene's germline CDR1 is MGHDK and CDR2 SYGVNS. Sequences were obtained from blood. The chain has TRBV25-1 and TRBJ2-7; 7 bases are a match to TRBD2. The DNA matches TRBJ2-5 better at its end, which makes the J call doubtful. The sequence derives from a man of 80 years or more in good health. The CDR3 DNA is TGTGCCAGCAGTGAATTTAGAGGACTAGGAGAGACCCAGTACTTC. This sequence encodes CASSEFRGLGETQYF.